Listed below are T cell receptor beta chains from one sample, sequenced in a study of vaccination and CD4 T cells after COVID-19. TCRdb reprocessed the PCR reads with MiXCR, giving one entry per CDR3 protein. The sample yields roughly 20,000 distinct CDR3 sequences, roughly 40% seen once. Their cognate antigens are unknown. The specimen was CD4+ T cells from blood, cultured in vitro, collected before SARS-CoV-2 vaccination. The receptor set was obtained from a human donor who received a COVID-19 vaccine. Both conserved end residues are part of each CDR3. D genes are given only for firm matches. Expanded clones get a size class; other rows say once, few or many, or leave the size out.

abundance	v_gene	j_gene	d_gene	CDR3nt	CDR3aa
once	TRBV20-1	TRBJ2-2	TRBD2	TGCAGTGCTACTTTCGGGGGGGGTGACACCGGGGAGCTGTTTTTT	CSATFGGGDTGELFF
few	TRBV12-3/TRBV12-4	TRBJ2-1	TRBD1	TGTGCCAGCAAGACAGGGTACTCCAATGAGCAGTTCTTC	CASKTGYSNEQFF
-	TRBV18	TRBJ1-2	TRBD1	TGTGCCAGCTCACCGGGACAGGGAGAGGATGGCTACACCTTC	CASSPGQGEDGYTF
-	TRBV11-2	TRBJ2-5	TRBD2	TGTGCCAGCAGACCCTTTCATGGGACTAGCGGGGGGCAAGAGACCCAGTACTTC	CASRPFHGTSGGQETQYF
-	TRBV11-2	TRBJ1-1	-	TGTGCCAGCAGCCTTACGGGGGCCACTGAAGCTTTCTTT	CASSLTGATEAFF
-	TRBV21-1	TRBJ2-4	-	TGTGCCAGCAGCAAATTTCCAGGGGGCGTCAAAAACATTCAGTACTTC	CASSKFPGGVKNIQYF
-	TRBV12-3/TRBV12-4	TRBJ1-5	-	TGTGCCAGCAGTTTAGCATGGATGAGCAATCAGCCCCAGCATTTT	CASSLAWMSNQPQHF
-	TRBV5-4	TRBJ1-1	-	TGTGCCAGCAGCTTGGGGAGCGTCGACACTGAAGCTTTCTTT	CASSLGSVDTEAFF
-	TRBV19	TRBJ1-6	-	TGTGCCAGTGAAGCAGGGGCCAACATTAATTCACCCCTCCACTTT	CASEAGANINSPLHF
-	TRBV6-4	TRBJ1-2	TRBD1	TGTGCCAGCAGTGAGCTCCCGGACAGGGGATTCTATGGCTACACCTTC	CASSELPDRGFYGYTF
few	TRBV20-1	TRBJ1-3	-	TGCAGTGCTGGAAGGGGCGGGGTTAGCTCTGGAAACACCATATATTTT	CSAGRGGVSSGNTIYF
-	TRBV2	TRBJ2-4	-	TGTGCCAGCAGTAGGAGTTTAGCCAAAAACATTCAGTACTTC	CASSRSLAKNIQYF
-	TRBV4-1	TRBJ2-5	-	TGCGCCAGCAGCCTGGGACGAGGGGGAGCCCAAGAGACCCAGTACTTC	CASSLGRGGAQETQYF
few	TRBV6-1	TRBJ2-5	TRBD1	TGTGCCAGCAGGCAGAGACCATTGGACAGGGGATTCCAAGAGACCCAGTACTTC	CASRQRPLDRGFQETQYF
few	TRBV20-1	TRBJ1-6	-	TGCAGTGCTAGAGCCCGGGTTCCCTATAATTCACCCCTCCACTTT	CSARARVPYNSPLHF
few	TRBV7-2	TRBJ2-5	-	TGTGCCAGCAGTTTAGAGTACCAAGAGACCCAGTACTTC	CASSLEYQETQYF
-	TRBV4-1	TRBJ2-3	-	TGCGCCAGCAGCCAAGTTCCGGGTGTCAGCCAGCTCGGAGATACGCAGTATTTT	CASSQVPGVSQLGDTQYF
few	TRBV7-8	TRBJ1-1	-	TGTGCCAGCAGCCCAGCAAGAGGGGGGATGGAACGGGCTTTCTTT	CASSPARGGMERAFF
-	TRBV7-9	TRBJ1-6	TRBD1	TGTGCCAGCAGCTTCGGGACAGCTGATAATTCACCCCTCCACTTT	CASSFGTADNSPLHF
-	TRBV5-1	TRBJ2-7	TRBD1	TGCGCCAGCAGCTGGACAGGGAGCTCCTACGAGCAGTACTTC	CASSWTGSSYEQYF
few	TRBV7-7	TRBJ2-3	-	TGTGCCAGCAGCCCCACCCCCGCAGATACGCAGTATTTT	CASSPTPADTQYF
-	TRBV24-1	TRBJ2-7	-	TGTGCCACCAGTGAGGGGGGCTCCTCCTACGAGCAGTACTTC	CATSEGGSSYEQYF